The TCR beta chain described here comes from a study of T cell changes during pregnancy in multiple sclerosis. Some clones are missing from TCRdb's copy, which holds only in-frame ones; the method was immunoSEQ multiplex PCR. The top ten hold just under 2% of the sample, which has approximately 71,000 clones, approximately 92% seen once. This clone was detected only a few times. Germline values: CDR1 ENHRY, CDR2 SYGVKD. Trimming took 3 bases from V and 5 from J, leaving 11 bases between them. The CDR3 runs to 14 residues. J is TRBJ1-5 and V is TRBV10-3, with D possibly matching TRBD1 (5 bases). This specimen consisted of peripheral blood, obtained in the second trimester of pregnancy. The TCR comes from a female donor with multiple sclerosis, enrolled in a pregnancy study. CDR3 sequence: CAISDRVKDQPQHF. CDR3 DNA: TGTGCCATCAGTGACAGGGTTAAAGATCAGCCCCAGCATTTT.